Shown below are 18 T cell receptor beta chains from a single sample sequenced in a study of T cells in tuberculosis. Sequencing used immunoSEQ multiplex PCR; TCRdb keeps in-frame clones, though not all of them. The table has tens of thousands of clones, 94% seen once. Time point described: new active TB diagnosis, blood taken before or within 7 days of starting treatment. This material consisted of PBMCs, taken at tuberculosis diagnosis. Every receptor here comes from an adult with tuberculosis.

The gene calls are TRBV6-4 and TRBJ2-7; 8 bases line up with TRBD1. The CDR3 has 13 amino acids. CDR1 and CDR2 (germline): MRHNA, SNTAGT. Trimming removed 6 bases from V and 3 bases from J; junction bases left unmatched: 4. In nucleotides, the CDR3 is TGTGCCAGCAGGACGGACAGGGACTACGAGCAGTACTTC. As protein: CASRTDRDYEQYF.

This chain joins TRBV28 and TRBJ1-5; D is undetermined. There are 11 residues in the CDR3. V was cut by 3 bases and J by 8 bases, with 5 bases left in between. CDR1 and CDR2 (germline): MDHEN, SYDVKM. CDR3 coding DNA: TGTGCCAGCAGTTTGGCGGAGCCCCAGCATTTT. Its translation is CASSLAEPQHF.

The chain couples TRBV5-1 to TRBJ2-1, with a possible D match to TRBD1 (6 bases). The length of the CDR3 is 15 residues. V lost 0 bases, J lost 4 bases, and 11 bases lay in between. Looked up from germline, CDR1 is SGHRS and CDR2 is YFSETQ. Here the CDR3 DNA reads TGCGCCAGCAGCTTGGAGTCAGGGGCTTACAATGAGCAGTTCTTC. It codes for CASSLESGAYNEQFF.

This rearrangement joins TRBV7-2 to TRBJ1-1; TRBD1 agrees at 8 bases. Trimming took 0 bases from V and 6 from J; bases not matched to a gene: 6. This CDR3 has 15 residues. Germline V gene data show CDR1 as SGHTA and CDR2 as FQGNSA. The CDR3 loop reads CASSLALGQGAEAFF. The CDR3 DNA reads TGTGCCAGCAGCTTAGCGCTCGGACAGGGCGCTGAAGCTTTCTTT.

This chain connects TRBV6-6 to TRBJ2-2; TRBD1 matches 7 bases. Looked up from germline, CDR1 is MNHNY and CDR2 is SVGAGI (reference sequence). V lost 10 bases and J lost 7; bases outside the gene matches: 12. The CDR3 has 14 residues. CDR3 protein: CATRPDRDGGELFF. The CDR3 coding sequence is TGTGCCACCAGGCCTGACAGGGACGGCGGGGAGCTGTTTTTT.

The V gene is TRBV14, the J gene TRBJ2-1; 11 bases map to TRBD1. The germline CDR1 and CDR2 sequences are SGHDN and FVKESK. The CDR3 has 18 residues. V was clipped by 4 bases and J by 7 bases; unmatched bases: 15. The CDR3 region has the DNA TGTGCCAGCAGCCTTCGATCCGGGACAGGGGGGAAGTGGAATGAGCAGTTCTTC. Its protein is CASSLRSGTGGKWNEQFF.

In this sample, this clone turned up once. The genes are TRBV10-2 and TRBJ2-5; 9 positions match TRBD2. This CDR3 region has 16 residues. With V trimmed by 0 bases and J by 1 base, 3 bases remained unmatched. Germline-derived CDR1 and CDR2 are WSHSY and SAAADI. CDR3: CASSESGTSLQETQYF. The CDR3 coding sequence is TGCGCCAGCAGTGAGTCGGGGACTAGCCTCCAAGAGACCCAGTACTTC.

This clone came up a few times. The genes are TRBV4-2 and TRBJ2-2, with 10 nucleotides matching TRBD1. Germline assignment: CDR1 LGHNA and CDR2 YNFKEQ. Unmatched junction bases numbered 5, after V lost 3 bases and J lost 13 bases. This CDR3 spans 13 amino acids. The CDR3 here is CASSQGQGTWLFF. CDR3 nucleotide sequence: TGTGCCAGCAGCCAGGGACAGGGGACCTGGCTGTTTTTT.

The chain uses TRBV4-3 and TRBJ2-5, with 8 bases that match TRBD2. Germline loops: CDR1 LGHNA, CDR2 YSLEER. This CDR3 has 15 residues. J lost 3 bases, V lost 1 base, and 4 bases had no gene match. CDR3 amino acids: CASSQGSGAKETQYF. The CDR3 DNA follows: TGCGCCAGCAGCCAAGGTAGCGGGGCGAAAGAGACCCAGTACTTC.

The rearrangement uses TRBV5-1 and TRBJ1-1; 7 bases agree with TRBD1. This CDR3 is 15 amino acids long. Germline CDR1 and CDR2: SGHRS and YFSETQ. V lost 0 bases, J lost 4 bases, and 6 bases stayed unmatched. CDR3 protein: CASSLGWQGVTEAFF. The CDR3 DNA follows: TGCGCCAGCAGCTTGGGCTGGCAGGGGGTCACTGAAGCTTTCTTT. The full variable domain, its missing parts supplied by reference TRBV5-1 and TRBJ1-1, is KAGVTQTPRYLIKTRGQQVTLSCSPISGHRSVSWYQQTPGQGLQFLFEYFSETQRNKGNFPGRFSGRQFSNSRSEMNVSTLELGDSALYLCASSLGWQGVTEAFFGQGTRLTVV.

The CDR3 DNA sequence: TGCGCCAGCAGCCCGGAGGACAGGGGCATCGGGGGCTACACCTTC. Translating it yields CASSPEDRGIGGYTF. The genes are TRBV5-1 and TRBJ1-2; TRBD1 aligns across 9 bases. The trim removed 4 bases at V and 8 bases at J, leaving 12 bases unmatched. CDR3 length: 15 amino acids. Per germline, CDR1 SGHRS and CDR2 YFSETQ.

This clone was recorded a few times. Here the CDR3 reads CASSPGTGGYGYTF. The CDR3 bases are TGCGCCAGCAGCCCTGGGACAGGGGGCTATGGCTACACCTTC. The genes are TRBV5-1 and TRBJ1-2, with 11 bases fitting TRBD1. The CDR3 covers 14 residues. V trimming: 4 bases; J trimming: 4 bases; junction bases outside the gene matches: 3. Per germline, CDR1 SGHRS and CDR2 YFSETQ.

The gene calls are TRBV18 and TRBJ1-1; 7 nucleotides match TRBD1. CDR3 length: 15 residues. Per the germline V gene, CDR1 is KGHSH and CDR2 is LQKENI. The ends lost 7 bases at V and 5 bases at J; junction bases unmatched: 13. The CDR3 DNA reads as TGTGCCAGCTGTCGACAGGGTGGGGCTGAGACTGAAGCTTTCTTT. Translated: CASCRQGGAETEAFF. Combining the CDR3 with reference TRBV18 and TRBJ1-1 gives the whole variable domain NAGVMQNPRHLVRRRGQEARLRCSPMKGHSHVYWYRQLPEEGLKFMVYLQKENIIDESGMPKERFSAEFPKEGPSILRIQQVVRGDSAAYFCASCRQGGAETEAFFGQGTRLTVV.

This CDR3 reads CASSKAGQETQYF. CDR3 coding DNA: TGTGCCAGTAGTAAAGCGGGCCAAGAGACCCAGTACTTC. The V and J genes are TRBV19 and TRBJ2-5; D might be TRBD2 (6 bases). Germline V CDR1 and CDR2: LNHDA, SQIVND (reference sequence). The V and J ends lost 4 bases and 1 base respectively, with 7 bases between them. The CDR3 covers 13 residues.

The V call is TRBV11-3, the J call TRBJ2-3; D is possibly TRBD2 (5 bases). In germline, CDR1 is SGHNT, CDR2 YENEEA. Trimming shortened V by 3 bases and J by 2 bases, and 12 bases separated the two germline ends. The CDR3 has 15 residues. CDR3 loop: CASSFGDRATDTQYF. The CDR3 nucleotides read TGTGCCAGCAGCTTCGGGGATCGTGCCACAGATACGCAGTATTTT.

The J gene is TRBJ1-6, the V gene TRBV27, with 10 positions matching TRBD1. V was pared by 5 bases and J by 9 bases, with 7 bases of the junction left unmatched. The CDR3 loop spans 15 amino acids. Germline V CDR1 and CDR2: MNHEY, SMNVEV (reference sequence). In nucleotides, the CDR3 is TGTGCCAGCAGTCTAACCGGGACAGGGGCTTCACCCCTCCACTTT. The encoded protein is CASSLTGTGASPLHF.

The V call is TRBV4-1, the J call TRBJ2-2; 10 bases agree with TRBD1. This CDR3 contains 16 residues. The trim removed 7 bases at V and 1 base at J, leaving 6 bases unmatched. The germline CDR1 and CDR2 sequences are MGHRA and YSYEKL. In DNA form, the CDR3 reads TGCGCCAGCACCCCGGGGGACAGGGGGAACACCGGGGAGCTGTTTTTT. It specifies CASTPGDRGNTGELFF.

The V gene is TRBV11-2, the J gene TRBJ1-2; D is undetermined. Germline CDR1 reads SGHAT; CDR2 reads FQNNGV. Trimming took off 3 bases at V and 0 bases at J, with 8 bases between the two ends. This CDR3 comprises 14 residues. DNA of the CDR3: TGTGCCAGCAGCTTGTGGCGGTCTAACTATGGCTACACCTTC. Translating gives CASSLWRSNYGYTF.